This T cell receptor beta chain originates from a study of T-cell reconstitution after alpha-beta-depleted transplantation in children. Whole-study results and caveats: It was surviving recipient T cells and thymic progenitors that gave some patients high TCRbeta diversity at day 60.

This clonotype was picked up many times. Its antigen is unknown. This CDR3 is built from 14 residues. With V trimmed by 8 bases and J by 3 bases, 8 bases remained unmatched. CDR1 LNHNV and CDR2 YYDKDF come from the germline V gene (reference sequence). Preparation of the TCRbeta library used unique molecular identifiers. TCRdb fed the PCR reads into MiXCR, producing one record per CDR3 protein. The sample lists about 200,000 distinct CDR3 sequences, approximately 6.9% seen once, with just over 5.5% in the top ten. V gene TRBV15 combines with J gene TRBJ2-3, with 7 bases identical to TRBD2. The TCR sequence derives from a boy between 2 and 15 years old with acute lymphoblastic leukemia, due to receive a stem cell transplant. The sample consisted of PBMCs, taken before TCRalphabeta/CD19-depleted stem cell transplant. CDR3 amino acids: CATQLGRGTDTQYF. CDR3 DNA: TGTGCCACCCAATTGGGGCGGGGGACAGATACGCAGTATTTT.